Listed below are T cell receptor beta chains from one sample, sequenced in a study of control samples from healthy donors and cancer patients. The assay was immunoSEQ multiplex PCR, and TCRdb's table has in-frame clones only and misses some. The sample contains 140,000 or so clones, around 90% of which appear only once. The sequencing input was blood. These receptor sequences come from a man aged 30 to 45 in good health. CDR3s include the opening cysteine and the closing phenylalanine or tryptophan. Fields, in order: clone size, V gene, J gene, D gene, CDR3 DNA, CDR3 protein. A D gene is named only where the DNA matches it firmly. Expanded clones get a size class; other rows say once, few or many, or leave the size out.

.	TRBV10-3	TRBJ1-6	.	TGTGCCATCGGTGGCTGGGATTCACCCCTCCACTTT	CAIGGWDSPLHF
.	TRBV5-1	TRBJ2-1	.	TGCGCCAGCAGCTTGGTAAGGGAGGAGCAGTTCTTC	CASSLVREEQFF
.	TRBV6-5	TRBJ2-3	.	TGTGCCAGCACGTGGCTTACCGAAGGCACAGATACGCAGTATTTT	CASTWLTEGTDTQYF
.	TRBV5-1	TRBJ2-2	.	TGCGCCAGCAGCTTGGAAAGGACCGGGGAGCTGTTTTTT	CASSLERTGELFF
.	TRBV9	TRBJ2-1	.	TGTGCCAGCAGCCCCCCCTCCTACAATGAGCAGTTCTTC	CASSPPSYNEQFF
.	TRBV10-3	TRBJ1-1	TRBD1	TGTGCCATCAGTTCCAGGGGGCGGACTGAAGCTTTCTTT	CAISSRGRTEAFF
.	TRBV5-1	TRBJ2-7	.	TGCGCCAGCAGCCCGCAGGGAGGGGGGCTCTACGAGCAGTACTTC	CASSPQGGGLYEQYF
.	TRBV9	TRBJ2-2	.	TGTGCCAGCAGCGTTAGCGGTGCCGGGGAGCTGTTTTTT	CASSVSGAGELFF
.	TRBV7-2	TRBJ2-5	TRBD2	TGTGCCAGCAGCCGGACTAGCGGGGGGCCGCCCCCGTACTTC	CASSRTSGGPPPYF
few	TRBV5-8	TRBJ1-1	.	TGTGCCAGCAGCGGGGGACGGAAAGTCACTGAAGCTTTCTTT	CASSGGRKVTEAFF